This TCR beta chain was recorded in a study of beta chain features in type 1 diabetes. Whole-study results and caveats: Patients showed naive, central memory and Treg TCRB repertoires that appeared more similar than those of healthy donors.

This CDR3 comprises 16 residues. Germline loops: CDR1 SGHTA, CDR2 FQGNSA. Trimming removed 5 bases at V and 0 bases at J, with 14 bases between. Populations isolated by sorting all had purity greater than 95%. Expressed TCRB transcripts got sequenced, as all isolated RNA was reverse transcribed. Each sample of naive, central memory or regulatory T cells had, on average, roughly 3.4 million reads. Only in-frame clones appear in the TCRdb table, and some are missing; sequencing was by immunoSEQ multiplex PCR. Of 300,000 to 400,000 clones in the sample, 10% to 15% were seen once. This clone was observed a handful of times. Its antigen is undetermined.

The specimen sequenced was naive CD4+ T cells from blood. This chain uses TRBV7-2 with TRBJ1-5, with D perhaps matching TRBD1 (6 bases). This TCR was recovered from a young man in good health. The CDR3 reads CASSPHRVPSNQPQHF. In DNA, the CDR3 is TGTGCCAGCAGCCCCCACAGGGTACCTAGCAATCAGCCCCAGCATTTT.